One sample yielded the 23 T cell receptor beta chains listed below, sequenced in a study of CD8 T cells in ankylosing spondylitis (dated by TCRdb to 2017 to 2019). Library generation was performed with 5' RACE. Sequencing took place on an Illumina HiSeq 2500. The public reads were run again by TCRdb, first through fastp at Q25 and then through MiXCR, and only productive beta chains were kept. When rows share a CDR3 protein, they turn into one entry using the most common DNA and genes. Present in this sample are fewer than 450,000 distinct CDR3 sequences, roughly 17% of which were seen just once. The top ten hold over 1% of the sample. The research as a whole found: A TCR beta motif made up of several highly homologous amino acid variants appeared to be characteristic of blood from ankylosing spondylitis patients.

These receptors' targets are unknown. Sequenced sample: blood, either unsorted or a sorted T cell fraction (not recorded which). These receptors came from a male donor with ankylosing spondylitis.

CDR3 sequence: CAISVGTSYGYTF. The CDR3 DNA is TGTGCCATCAGTGTAGGGACTTCTTATGGCTACACCTTC. The chain employs TRBV10-3 and TRBJ1-2, with D possibly TRBD1 on 5 matching bases. CDR1 and CDR2 from the germline V gene are ENHRY and SYGVKD. The CDR3 runs 13 residues. Deletions cut 4 bases from V and 5 bases from J, with 11 bases between.

This clonotype was detected ten times or more. The V gene is TRBV29-1, the J gene TRBJ1-1; D not resolved. The CDR3 runs 12 residues. Trimming left V 7 bases short and J 1 base short, with 10 bases between. Germline loops: CDR1 SQVTM, CDR2 ANQGSEA. CDR3 region: CSGKESNTEAFF. The CDR3 DNA follows: TGCAGCGGGAAAGAATCGAACACTGAAGCTTTCTTT.

This clonotype has just a few counts. V and J are TRBV5-1 and TRBJ1-6, with no clear D. The CDR3 loop spans 16 amino acids. Trimming left V 5 bases short and J 4 bases short, with 16 bases between. Germline V gene sequence: CDR1 SGHRS, CDR2 YFSETQ. CDR3 DNA: TGCGCCAGCAGTAGGGAACGGGCGGAATATAATTCACCCCTCCACTTT. This codes for CASSRERAEYNSPLHF.

This clonotype has just a few counts. The V call is TRBV29-1, the J call TRBJ2-7, with 9 bases aligning to TRBD1. This CDR3 comprises 13 residues. The germline V gene has CDR1 SQVTM and CDR2 ANQGSEA. V gave up 6 bases and J gave up 7 bases; unmatched junction bases: 10. CDR3 coding DNA: TGCAGCGTAGCCGGACAGGGGCTCCGGGAGCAGTACTTC. It codes for CSVAGQGLREQYF.

This clonotype was seen at least ten times. J is TRBJ2-1 and V is TRBV27; the D is unclear. Germline CDR1 MNHEY, CDR2 SMNVEV (reference sequence). The CDR3 loop spans 11 amino acids. Trimming removed 6 bases at V and 6 bases at J, with 6 bases between. The CDR3 DNA reads as TGTGCCAGCAGCGTACGCAATGAGCAGTTCTTC. Amino acid sequence: CASSVRNEQFF.

The chain employs TRBV7-2 and TRBJ2-7, with 14 bases lining up with TRBD2. This CDR3 has 17 residues. Germline loops: CDR1 SGHTA, CDR2 FQGNSA. V dropped 2 bases and J dropped 9; count of bases not matched to a gene: 12. CDR3 DNA: TGTGCCAGCAGCTTACAGCCGGGACTAGCGGGAGAGGCGGGGCAGTACTTC. Encoded protein: CASSLQPGLAGEAGQYF.

The chain couples TRBV5-6 to TRBJ2-7; D is undetermined. The V and J ends lost 3 bases and 2 bases respectively, with 9 bases between them. This CDR3 is 13 amino acids long. Germline V CDR1 and CDR2: SGHDT, YYEEEE. The CDR3 loop is CASSYGTPYEQYF. CDR3 DNA sequence: TGTGCCAGCAGCTACGGTACGCCCTACGAGCAGTACTTC.

This clonotype was seen ten or more times. The chain has TRBV12-3 or TRBV12-4 and TRBJ1-6; the match to TRBD1 covers 7 bases. The ends lost 1 base at V and 8 bases at J; junction bases unmatched: 5. The CDR3 runs 15 residues. CDR3 nucleotides: TGTGCCAGCAGTTTAGGGACAGGAGATCATTCACCCCTCCACTTT. Its translation: CASSLGTGDHSPLHF.

The chain uses TRBV2 and TRBJ2-5; a possible D gene is TRBD2 (7 bases). The germline CDR1 and CDR2 sequences are SNHLY and FYNNEI. Trimming shortened V by 10 bases and J by 4 bases, and 19 bases separated the two germline ends. This CDR3 contains 14 residues. Here the CDR3 reads CATKGGGEGETQYF. The CDR3 DNA reads TGTGCCACCAAAGGGGGAGGGGAGGGAGAGACCCAGTACTTC.

The chain employs TRBV27 and TRBJ1-6, with 9 bases lining up with TRBD1. V was clipped by 6 bases and J by 6 bases; unmatched bases: 6. Per germline, CDR1 MNHEY and CDR2 SMNVEV (reference sequence). The CDR3 extends over 15 amino acids. CDR3 protein: CASRRTGDSNSPLHF. The CDR3, as DNA: TGTGCCAGCAGGCGGACAGGGGACTCTAATTCACCCCTCCACTTT.

This clonotype was seen many times. This rearrangement joins TRBV5-1 to TRBJ1-1; D remains unclear. Germline CDR1 and CDR2: SGHRS and YFSETQ. The CDR3 has 14 residues. The V end lost 1 base, the J end lost 1 base, and 8 bases lay between the germline ends. CDR3 nucleotide sequence: TGCGCCAGCAGCTTGTCTGGGTGGAACACTGAAGCTTTCTTT. As protein: CASSLSGWNTEAFF.

The rearrangement joins TRBV2 to TRBJ1-2; 7 bases line up with TRBD1. J lost 5 bases, V lost 5 bases, and 17 bases had no gene match. Germline values: CDR1 SNHLY, CDR2 FYNNEI. The CDR3 is made up of 17 amino acids. CDR3 DNA: TGTGCCAGCAGTAACGTTGAGGGCATCGCCAGGGGGTATGGCTACACCTTC. Translating it yields CASSNVEGIARGYGYTF.

This clonotype was seen at least ten times. The chain couples TRBV5-1 to TRBJ1-5; D is possibly TRBD1 (6 bases). The germline CDR1 and CDR2 sequences are SGHRS and YFSETQ. The CDR3 totals 15 residues. The germline V and J ends were trimmed by 4 bases and 1 base, with 12 bases remaining between them. CDR3 residues: CASSLDSASNQPQHF. The CDR3 DNA reads TGCGCCAGCAGCCTGGACAGCGCCAGCAATCAGCCCCAGCATTTT.

In its sample, this clonotype was seen a few times. CDR3 sequence reads: CAWSLGNTIYF. The CDR3 region has the DNA TGTGCCTGGAGTCTGGGAAACACCATATATTTT. The chain employs TRBV30 and TRBJ1-3; D is ambiguous. Germline loops: CDR1 GTSNPN, CDR2 SVGIG (reference sequence). The CDR3 runs 11 residues. V shed 2 bases and J shed 4 bases, with 3 bases lying between them.

This clonotype came up a few times. V usage is TRBV6-1 and J usage is TRBJ1-2; perhaps TRBD1 as D (5 bases). The V gene's germline CDR1 is MNHNS and CDR2 SASEGT. CDR3 length: 14 amino acids. Trimming shortened V by 4 bases and J by 3 bases, and 12 bases separated the two germline ends. In nucleotides, the CDR3 is TGTGCCAGCAGTGCGACAGAGAAGTACTATGGCTACACCTTC. This codes for CASSATEKYYGYTF.

V gene TRBV20-1 combines with J gene TRBJ2-5; D gene uncertain. This CDR3 spans 12 amino acids. The germline gives CDR1 DFQATT, CDR2 SNEGSKA (reference sequence). With 3 bases removed from V and 4 bases from J, the gap between germline ends came to 9 bases. The CDR3 coding sequence is TGCAGTGCTAGTTTGGTGAGAGAGACCCAGTACTTC. Encoded protein: CSASLVRETQYF.

This clonotype appeared many times. The V gene is TRBV5-1, the J gene TRBJ2-1; no firm D call. Germline lookup yields CDR1 SGHRS and CDR2 YFSETQ. The CDR3 loop spans 13 amino acids. Trimming removed 0 bases at V and 7 bases at J, with 8 bases between. This CDR3 reads CASSLASANEQFF. As DNA, the CDR3 is TGCGCCAGCAGCTTGGCGTCTGCAAATGAGCAGTTCTTC.

This clonotype was detected only a few times. The rearrangement links TRBV19 to TRBJ1-2; possible D gene TRBD1, 6 bases. CDR3 length: 13 residues. Deletions cut 4 bases from V and 6 bases from J, with 12 bases between. Per the germline V gene, CDR1 is LNHDA and CDR2 is SQIVND (reference sequence). CDR3 protein: CASSKRGGDGYTF. CDR3 coding DNA: TGTGCCAGTAGTAAGAGAGGGGGAGATGGCTACACCTTC.

This clonotype occurred a few times. The J gene is TRBJ2-2, the V gene TRBV6-2 or TRBV6-3; TRBD2 agrees at 10 bases. CDR1 and CDR2 (germline): MNHEY, SVGEGT. J gave up 7 bases and V 6 bases, and 8 bases lay outside the gene matches. CDR3 length equals 15 residues. CDR3 sequence reads: CASSLSGGNLGELFF. CDR3 nucleotide sequence: TGTGCCAGCAGCCTTAGCGGGGGGAACCTCGGGGAGCTGTTTTTT.

The rearrangement uses TRBV29-1 and TRBJ2-3; no reliable D call. The CDR3 totals 14 residues. Trimming removed 3 bases at V and 0 bases at J, with 10 bases between. Germline assignment: CDR1 SQVTM and CDR2 ANQGSEA. The CDR3, as DNA: TGCAGCGTTGATGGGTTTACTAGCACAGATACGCAGTATTTT. The encoded protein is CSVDGFTSTDTQYF.

V gene TRBV20-1 combines with J gene TRBJ2-5, with 8 bases aligning to TRBD2. This CDR3 has 14 residues. V shed 4 bases and J 4 bases; nucleotides not matched to a gene: 8. CDR1 is DFQATT and CDR2 is SNEGSKA in the germline V gene (reference sequence). CDR3 bases: TGCAGTGCTACAAGTCGGGGGGGGCTAGAGACCCAGTACTTC. Translating it yields CSATSRGGLETQYF.

The table lists this clonotype with many counts. The chain is built from TRBV5-1 and TRBJ2-6, with D possibly matching TRBD1 (6 bases). CDR3 length: 14 amino acids. V lost 5 bases and J lost 2, with 8 bases in between. Per the germline V gene, CDR1 is SGHRS and CDR2 is YFSETQ. The CDR3 DNA follows: TGCGCCAGCAGTTCAGGGGCTGGGGCCAACGTCCTGACTTTC. This codes for CASSSGAGANVLTF. Together with reference TRBV5-1 and TRBJ2-6, the CDR3 gives the full variable domain: KAGVTQTPRYLIKTRGQQVTLSCSPISGHRSVSWYQQTPGQGLQFLFEYFSETQRNKGNFPGRFSGRQFSNSRSEMNVSTLELGDSALYLCASSSGAGANVLTFGAGSRLTVL.

The rearrangement links TRBV7-2 to TRBJ2-7; D is perhaps TRBD2 (5 bases). Trimming took off 2 bases at V and 6 bases at J, with 14 bases between the two ends. The CDR3 has 14 amino acids. The V gene's germline CDR1 is SGHTA and CDR2 FQGNSA. CDR3 coding DNA: TGTGCCAGCAGCTTAAAGCGGCTAGCTAGCGAGCAGTACTTC. It encodes CASSLKRLASEQYF.